This TCR beta chain derives from a study of human T cells and chemical hapten exposure. The wider study: There were weekly diphenylcyclopropenone doses to the scalp for patients throughout the roughly 23-week study.

As for time point: pre-sensitization, week 0. Treatment of the sample: therapeutic diphenylcyclopropenone sensitization with weekly scalp DPC. Original data processing: Counting gave a median of around 100,000 TCRs per sample, with values ranging from 23,224 to 690,600. MiXCR was run by TCRdb on the RACE reads, yielding one entry per CDR3 protein. Here the V and J calls rest on TCRdb's processing, not on the authors' analysis. The data hold 300,000 to 450,000 distinct CDR3 sequences, with 5% to 6.5% observed a single time. Unmatched junction bases numbered 9, after V lost 2 bases and J lost 3 bases. The CDR3 has 17 residues. Germline lookup yields CDR1 SEHNR and CDR2 FQNEAQ (reference sequence). In its sample, this clonotype was seen a few times.

The V call is TRBV7-9, the J call TRBJ2-1, with 8 bases fitting TRBD2. Sequences were derived from whole blood, sampled in connection with sensitization to the hapten diphenylcyclopropenone (DPC). The sequence was obtained from a woman under 30 with alopecia areata. Some clones in this sample may be carry-over from other donors' samples. The CDR3 bases are TGTGCCAGCAGCTTAACGCGGACTAGCAATATCTACAATGAGCAGTTCTTC. It specifies CASSLTRTSNIYNEQFF.